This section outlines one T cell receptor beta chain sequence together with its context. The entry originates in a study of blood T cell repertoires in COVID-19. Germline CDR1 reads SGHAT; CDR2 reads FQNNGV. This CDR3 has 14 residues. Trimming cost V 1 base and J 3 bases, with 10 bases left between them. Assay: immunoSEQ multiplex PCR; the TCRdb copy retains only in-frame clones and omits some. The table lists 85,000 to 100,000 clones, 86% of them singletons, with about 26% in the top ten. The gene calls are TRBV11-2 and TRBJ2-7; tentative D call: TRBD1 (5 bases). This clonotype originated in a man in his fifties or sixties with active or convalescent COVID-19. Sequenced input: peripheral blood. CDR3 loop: CASSLAGQLYEQYF. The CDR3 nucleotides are TGTGCCAGCAGCTTAGCTGGACAACTCTACGAGCAGTACTTC.